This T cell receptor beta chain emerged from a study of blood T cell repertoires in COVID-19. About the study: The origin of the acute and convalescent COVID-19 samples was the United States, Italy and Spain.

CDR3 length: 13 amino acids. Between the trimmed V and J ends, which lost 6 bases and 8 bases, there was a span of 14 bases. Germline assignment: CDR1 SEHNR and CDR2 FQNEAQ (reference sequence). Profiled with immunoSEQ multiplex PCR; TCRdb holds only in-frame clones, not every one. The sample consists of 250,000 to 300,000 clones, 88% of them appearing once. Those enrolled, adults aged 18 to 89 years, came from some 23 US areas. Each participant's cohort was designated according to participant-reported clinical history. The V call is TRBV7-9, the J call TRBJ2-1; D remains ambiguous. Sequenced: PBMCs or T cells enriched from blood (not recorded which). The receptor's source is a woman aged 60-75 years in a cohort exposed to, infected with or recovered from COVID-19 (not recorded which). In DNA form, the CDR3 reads TGTGCCAGCAGTTACGACTCTAGGCATGAGCAGTTCTTC. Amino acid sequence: CASSYDSRHEQFF.